What follows describes a single T cell receptor beta chain. Its antigen is still unknown. From germline, CDR1 is SGHKS and CDR2 YYEKEE (reference sequence). V was trimmed by 5 bases and J by 8 bases, leaving 13 bases between them. The CDR3 consists of 12 residues. Profiling relied on immunoSEQ multiplex PCR, and the TCRdb table lists in-frame clones only, not all of them. This table holds 40,000 to 45,000 clones, roughly 96% found once. The data stem from a study of graft-versus-host responses after intestinal transplantation. Study-wide context: Grafts were multivisceral, liver-intestinal, or isolated intestinal. For about three years after anti-thymocyte globulin induction, all recipients took tacrolimus and steroids.

Study outcomes and limitations: Peak circulating GvH clone levels were associated with early post-transplant HvG declines.

The TCR sequence derives from a human donor who was the organ donor for an intestinal transplant. The chain couples TRBV5-5 to TRBJ1-2; a weak D match, TRBD1 (5 bases). The source was unstimulated CD8+ T cells sorted from spleen or lymph node cells, collected before transplant. The CDR3 loop is CASSFRARGYTF. The CDR3 nucleotides are TGTGCCAGCAGTTTCAGGGCGCGGGGCTACACCTTC.